Described below is a single T cell receptor (beta chain) sequence and its context. Its cognate antigen is unknown. This table comes from immunoSEQ multiplex PCR, and its TCRdb copy is limited to in-frame clones, with some not included. The table lists 40,000 to 55,000 clones, roughly 82% of them singletons. The entry originates in a study of OX40 agonist ivuxolimab in advanced cancers. Broader study findings: No antigen was identified for the clonally expanded peripheral T cells.

The sample in question was CD4+ or CD8+ T cells sorted from blood, obtained in a trial of the OX40 agonist ivuxolimab. This receptor was identified in an adult with an advanced solid tumor such as melanoma, head and neck, liver or kidney cancer.

The chain's CDR3 is CASSQDYRGDTGELFF. CDR3 DNA: TGTGCCAGCAGCCAAGATTACAGGGGGGACACCGGGGAGCTGTTTTTT. V and J are TRBV14 and TRBJ2-2; TRBD1 matches 8 bases. Germline V lookup: CDR1 SGHDN, CDR2 FVKESK. V gave up 0 bases and J gave up 3 bases; unmatched junction bases: 3. CDR3 size: 16 residues.